The rows below give T cell receptor beta chains drawn from one sample of a study of T-cell memory formation after mild COVID-19. Each CDR3 protein gets one entry after TCRdb re-called the 5' RACE reads with MiXCR. The sample holds 65,000 to 90,000 distinct CDR3 sequences, roughly 14% seen once. The sequenced sample was PBMCs or a T cell subset sorted from them (not recorded which). The receptors originated from an adult woman who had mild COVID-19 (a few samples of this study predate the infection). Cell type and time point are not known. Both conserved end residues are part of each CDR3. Each record gives: V gene, J gene, D gene, clone size, CDR3 protein, CDR3 DNA. D genes are given only for firm matches. Only some rows state a clone size, as once, few, many or a class for expanded clones.

>TRBV5-6|TRBJ2-5|TRBD2|few
CASSFVWGLAGQETQYF
TGTGCCAGCAGCTTTGTTTGGGGACTAGCGGGACAAGAGACCCAGTACTTC
>TRBV7-9|TRBJ2-7|TRBD1|many
CASSLAGQGYEQYF
TGTGCCAGCAGCTTAGCGGGACAGGGCTACGAGCAGTACTTC
>TRBV27|TRBJ2-7|TRBD1|few
CASSLSGTGVEQYF
TGTGCCAGCAGTTTATCGGGGACAGGGGTCGAGCAGTACTTC
>TRBV30|TRBJ2-5|TRBD2|NA
CAWSVPWREDVETQYF
TGTGCCTGGAGTGTACCGTGGCGGGAGGATGTGGAGACCCAGTACTTC
>TRBV11-2|TRBJ1-3|NA|few
CASSPPLTSGNTIYF
TGTGCCAGCAGCCCGCCCCTCACTAGTGGAAACACCATATATTTT
>TRBV6-6|TRBJ2-3|NA|few
CASIASARPDTQYF
TGTGCCAGCATCGCTAGCGCCCGGCCAGATACGCAGTATTTT
>TRBV15|TRBJ2-5|NA|NA
CATSRRIQETQYF
TGTGCCACCAGCAGGCGTATCCAAGAGACCCAGTACTTC
>TRBV29-1|TRBJ2-3|TRBD2|NA
CSVAGTSGTSTDTQYF
TGCAGCGTTGCCGGGACTAGCGGGACTAGCACAGATACGCAGTATTTT
>TRBV7-6|TRBJ2-5|NA|many
CASSLDPGSQLETQYF
TGTGCCAGCAGCTTAGACCCCGGGAGTCAGCTAGAGACCCAGTACTTC
>TRBV6-6|TRBJ2-5|NA|NA
CASSYPGTDQETQYF
TGTGCCAGCAGTTATCCCGGGACGGATCAAGAGACCCAGTACTTC
>TRBV13|TRBJ2-2|TRBD2|few
CASSLVLAGANTGELFF
TGTGCCAGCAGCTTGGTACTAGCGGGAGCGAACACCGGGGAGCTGTTTTTT
>TRBV6-5|TRBJ2-5|TRBD1|NA
CASRSPRDRGETQYF
TGTGCCAGCAGAAGTCCCCGGGACAGGGGAGAGACCCAGTACTTC
>TRBV12-3/TRBV12-4|TRBJ2-5|TRBD1|NA
CASSRTGVGETQYF
TGTGCCAGCAGTCGGACAGGGGTAGGAGAGACCCAGTACTTC
>TRBV25-1|TRBJ2-2|NA|few
CASSEFSSANTGELFF
TGTGCCAGCAGTGAATTTTCGTCAGCGAACACCGGGGAGCTGTTTTTT
>TRBV12-3/TRBV12-4|TRBJ2-5|NA|NA
CASSFGRETQYF
TGTGCCAGCAGTTTTGGGAGAGAGACCCAGTACTTC
>TRBV4-1|TRBJ2-1|NA|NA
CASSQGPGSNEQFF
TGCGCCAGCAGCCAAGGCCCAGGGAGCAATGAGCAGTTCTTC
>TRBV4-1|TRBJ2-3|TRBD1|NA
CASSQLTGVTDTQYF
TGCGCCAGCAGCCAATTGACAGGGGTCACAGATACGCAGTATTTT
>TRBV7-6|TRBJ1-1|NA|few
CASSAGMGGNTEAFF
TGTGCCAGCAGCGCCGGAATGGGAGGGAACACTGAAGCTTTCTTT